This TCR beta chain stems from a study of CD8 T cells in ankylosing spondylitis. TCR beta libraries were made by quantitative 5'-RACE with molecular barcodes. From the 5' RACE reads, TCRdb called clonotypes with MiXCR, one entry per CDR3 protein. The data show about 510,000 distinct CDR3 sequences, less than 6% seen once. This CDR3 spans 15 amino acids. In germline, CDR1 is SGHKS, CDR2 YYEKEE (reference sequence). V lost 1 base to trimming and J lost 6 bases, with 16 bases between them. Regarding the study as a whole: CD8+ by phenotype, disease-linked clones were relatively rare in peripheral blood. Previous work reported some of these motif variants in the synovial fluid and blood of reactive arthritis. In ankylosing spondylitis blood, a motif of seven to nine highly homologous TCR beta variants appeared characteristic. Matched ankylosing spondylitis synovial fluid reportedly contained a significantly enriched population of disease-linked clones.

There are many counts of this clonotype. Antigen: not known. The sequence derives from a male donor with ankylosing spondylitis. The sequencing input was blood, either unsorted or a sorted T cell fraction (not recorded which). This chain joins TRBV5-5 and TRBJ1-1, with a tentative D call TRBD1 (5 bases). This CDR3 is CASSLTPFGAPEAFF. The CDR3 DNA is TGTGCCAGCAGCTTGACACCCTTCGGGGCCCCTGAAGCTTTCTTT.